The source of this T cell receptor beta chain is a study of blood T cell repertoires in COVID-19. At the level of the study: From T cells, B-cell-depleted T cells, or PBMCs came the material, which was cDNA or gDNA.

Methods used by the authors: Amplification from reference gene primers served as the basis for estimated nucleated cell counts. Profiled with immunoSEQ multiplex PCR; TCRdb holds only in-frame clones, not every one. That table supplies the V and J calls and clone size; D and trimming were determined from the DNA. The table includes some 150,000 clones, around nine tenths detected once. Material for sequencing was peripheral blood. The receptor comes from a human donor in a cohort sampled during active COVID-19.

CDR3 nucleotides: TGTGCCAGCAGTTACTTTCCCCGGGGAGGCGATGAGCAGTTCTTC. The encoded protein is CASSYFPRGGDEQFF. This chain links TRBV6-2 or TRBV6-3 with TRBJ2-1, with D tentatively TRBD2 (6 bases). This CDR3 is 15 amino acids long. Germline CDR1 is MNHEY and CDR2 is SVGEGT. V lost 1 base and J lost 8, with 15 bases in between.